Included here is one TCR beta chain sequence, with context. The record originates from a study of shared T cell receptors in the human thymus. Germline lookup yields CDR1 LNHDA and CDR2 SQIVND (reference sequence). The CDR3 has 14 amino acids. V lost 3 bases, J lost 4 bases, and 9 bases lay in between. Measured with immunoSEQ multiplex PCR; TCRdb has only the in-frame clones, and not every one. The sample records about 540,000 clones, 78% being singletons. These same records also appear under a second study, on human thymus T cells. That study reports: The source of the thymus tissue was resections taken during corrective heart surgery. An apparent bias in V and J gene usage was seen in thymic and blood repertoires. Related studies found that unrelated individuals share highly overlapping thymic repertoires.

The rearrangement links TRBV19 to TRBJ2-2; D is perhaps TRBD2 (6 bases). The sequence derives from a boy in the first two years of life with a congenital heart defect. Sequenced: thymocytes. DNA of the CDR3: TGTGCCAGTAGTATTCCGACTAGCACCGGGGAGCTGTTTTTT. It is translated as CASSIPTSTGELFF.